Listed below are T cell receptor beta chains from one sample, sequenced in a study of CD8+ T cells in alopecia areata. The protocol was immunoSEQ multiplex PCR, while the TCRdb copy is restricted to in-frame clones and leaves out a portion. Of 210,000 or so clones listed, approximately 67% are singletons. The sequences come from CD4+ T cells sorted from blood, collected at week 44, from a patient treated with tofacitinib. The receptors were sampled from a human donor with alopecia areata. The CDR3 runs from the conserved cysteine through the conserved F or W. D genes are given only for firm matches. Only part of the rows carry a size: once, few, many, or a class if the clone is expanded.

TRBJ2-7 TRBV7-9 - - TGTGCCAGCAGCCTTACGGGCTACGAGCAGTACTTC CASSLTGYEQYF
TRBJ1-1 TRBV7-2 - few TGTGCCAGCAGCCTGACCGGACGGATGAACACTGAAGCTTTCTTT CASSLTGRMNTEAFF
TRBJ2-7 TRBV7-2 - few TGTGCCAGCAGTTCTGGGACATGGAGTGGGGAGCAGTACTTC CASSSGTWSGEQYF
TRBJ1-1 TRBV28 - once TGTGCCAGCAGTGGACAGCCTAGGAACACTGAAGCTTTCTTT CASSGQPRNTEAFF
TRBJ1-4 TRBV7-8 - few TGTGCCAGCAGCTTAGAAGGGGGAGCAACTAATGAAAAACTGTTTTTT CASSLEGGATNEKLFF
TRBJ2-7 TRBV11-2 - - TGTGCCAGCAGCTTAAGGGAAACAGGGCGGCGCGAGCAGTACTTC CASSLRETGRREQYF
TRBJ2-5 TRBV5-1 - few TGCGCCAGCAGCTTGGCGAATGACAGACGAGAGACCCAGTACTTC CASSLANDRRETQYF
TRBJ1-5 TRBV6-5 - - TGTGCCAGCAGTTACTCGGGGTCCAGCAATCAGCCCCAGCATTTT CASSYSGSSNQPQHF
TRBJ2-1 TRBV29-1 TRBD2 few TGCAGCGTCGTCGATTTGGGGGGGAGGTACAATGAGCAGTTCTTC CSVVDLGGRYNEQFF
TRBJ2-7 TRBV19 - many TGTGCCAGTAGTCACGGACAAATGAGAGGAGGGCAGTACTTC CASSHGQMRGGQYF
TRBJ2-2 TRBV29-1 - - TGCAGCGCTAAACGGGACCGTTACCGCACCGGGGAGCTGTTTTTT CSAKRDRYRTGELFF
TRBJ2-1 TRBV29-1 - - TGCAGCGCTCCGAGTGGTGGTAGGAATGAGCAGTTCTTC CSAPSGGRNEQFF
TRBJ1-1 TRBV30 - - TGTGCCTGGAGGAAGGGGGGGAACACTGAAGCTTTCTTT CAWRKGGNTEAFF
TRBJ2-2 TRBV5-1 - few TGCGCCAGCAGCTTGGAGTCCCTATCGGCCGGGGAGCTGTTTTTT CASSLESLSAGELFF
TRBJ1-5 TRBV6-5 - once TGTGCCAGCAGTCCCCCCGGGGACAATCAGCCCCAGCATTTT CASSPPGDNQPQHF
TRBJ1-1 TRBV11-1 - - TGTGCCAGCAGCTTCCCTGACCCTGAAGCTTTCTTT CASSFPDPEAFF
TRBJ1-1 TRBV1 - - TGCACCATGCTGGTAAGGACATATTGGAACACTGAAGCTTTCTTT CTMLVRTYWNTEAFF
TRBJ2-7 TRBV9 TRBD2 - TGTGCCAGCAGCATTAGCGGGGGGGCAGGCGAGCAGTACTTC CASSISGGAGEQYF
TRBJ1-2 TRBV5-1 TRBD1 few TGCGCCAGCAGGCTCGGACAGGCGTGGAACTATGGCTACACCTTC CASRLGQAWNYGYTF
TRBJ1-2 TRBV29-1 - - TGCAGCGTTGAAGAAGTGCTTAACTATGGCTACACCTTC CSVEEVLNYGYTF
TRBJ2-7 TRBV27 - - TGTGCCAGCAGTTTACAACAGGGTACCTACGAGCAGTACTTC CASSLQQGTYEQYF
TRBJ2-3 TRBV5-1 TRBD1 - TGCGCCAGCCGGTGGAACCCGGGACAGGGGAGGGATACGCAGTATTTT CASRWNPGQGRDTQYF
TRBJ2-3 TRBV5-1 - - TGCGCCAGTTTCGGGGCAGACCGCACAGATACGCAGTATTTT CASFGADRTDTQYF
TRBJ1-6 TRBV30 - - TGTGCCTGGAGTGTGAGAGGGAATTCACCCCTCCACTTT CAWSVRGNSPLHF
TRBJ2-7 TRBV5-1 - - TGCGCCAGCAGCCCGGAGTTTGGGGAGCAGTACTTC CASSPEFGEQYF
TRBJ2-3 TRBV29-1 - - TGCAGCGTTGAATTAACCAGCGCCCCAGACACGCAGTATTTT CSVELTSAPDTQYF
TRBJ1-2 TRBV7-9 - once TGTGCCACCACCTACACAGGAGAGGCATATGGCTACACCTTC CATTYTGEAYGYTF
TRBJ2-7 TRBV7-9 TRBD1 - TGTGCCAGCAGCCATCATACGGACAGGAGCTCCTACGAGCAGTACTTC CASSHHTDRSSYEQYF
TRBJ2-3 TRBV30 - - TGTGCCTGGAGTGGGGGATTGGATACGCAGTATTTT CAWSGGLDTQYF
TRBJ1-1 TRBV7-3 TRBD1 few TGTGCCAGCAGCTTAATGCCAGGGGGTGCGAACACTGAAGCTTTCTTT CASSLMPGGANTEAFF
TRBJ2-3 TRBV5-1 TRBD1 few TGCGCCAGCAGCTTGCGGGACAGGGGGCCGGGAGATACGCAGTATTTT CASSLRDRGPGDTQYF
TRBJ2-4 TRBV11-2 - few TGTGCCAGCAGCTCAAACGGTCGGGGAACGGGCAAAAACATTCAGTACTTC CASSSNGRGTGKNIQYF
TRBJ1-1 TRBV29-1 - - TGCAGCGTTCTTCCAGTCATGAACACTGAAGCTTTCTTT CSVLPVMNTEAFF
TRBJ1-2 TRBV7-9 - - TGTGCCAGCAGCTTCGGAGGGGCCTATGGCTACACCTTC CASSFGGAYGYTF
TRBJ1-1 TRBV19 TRBD1 few TGTGCCAGTCGGGACAGGCGGTATGAAGCTTTCTTT CASRDRRYEAFF
TRBJ2-3 TRBV5-6 TRBD2 - TGTGCCAGCAGCAGACTAGCGGATGCAGCGAATACGCAGTATTTT CASSRLADAANTQYF
TRBJ2-1 TRBV7-3 TRBD2 once TGTGCCAGCAGCCCTAGCGGGGGGACGTACAATGAGCAGTTCTTC CASSPSGGTYNEQFF
TRBJ2-2 TRBV10-3 TRBD1 few TGTGCCATCGTCGGGACAGACACCGGGGAGCTGTTTTTT CAIVGTDTGELFF
TRBJ2-6 TRBV5-1 - - TGCGCCAGCAGTCCCCCAAGGGGGGCCTTCTCTGGGGCCAACGTCCTGACTTTC CASSPPRGAFSGANVLTF
TRBJ1-2 TRBV30 TRBD1 - TGTGCCTGGACCCGCGACAGGGTGTTAATTGGGGATGGCTACACCTTC CAWTRDRVLIGDGYTF
TRBJ2-3 TRBV7-2 - - TGTGCCAGCGGCGGGTTGAGCGCAGATACGCAGTATTTT CASGGLSADTQYF
TRBJ1-2 TRBV29-1 - - TGCAGCGTTGGGGGGGCTGGCTATGGCTACACCTTC CSVGGAGYGYTF
TRBJ1-2 TRBV6-5 - - TGTGCCAGCAGTTACTCATGGGAAATGAGCGGAGGCTACACCTTC CASSYSWEMSGGYTF
TRBJ2-3 TRBV29-1 - few TGCAGCGTTGCTCGAGGTCGGGGTAGCACAGATACGCAGTATTTT CSVARGRGSTDTQYF
TRBJ1-5 TRBV19 - - TGTGCCAGTAGCCCTGTGGGACGCCTTAGCAATCAGCCCCAGCATTTT CASSPVGRLSNQPQHF
TRBJ2-7 TRBV4-1 - - TGCGCCAGCAGCCAAGGGAGGGGGGGCTTTACGCGGCAGTACTTC CASSQGRGGFTRQYF
TRBJ2-5 TRBV11-2 - - TGTGCCAGCAGCTTAGTTTCTGTTCGGTCAAGCTTAGAGACCCAGTACTTC CASSLVSVRSSLETQYF
TRBJ2-3 TRBV5-1 - few TGCGCCAGCAGCTTGGGGGGTACCCCCACAGATACGCAGTATTTT CASSLGGTPTDTQYF
TRBJ2-7 TRBV29-1 TRBD1 - TGCAGCGTTGAAGCGACAGGGGTCGGAGACGAGCAGTACTTC CSVEATGVGDEQYF
TRBJ1-2 TRBV10-3 - few TGTGCCATCAGTGATGAAGTATATGGCTACACCTTC CAISDEVYGYTF
TRBJ2-1 TRBV5-6 - - TGTGCCAGCAGCTTACCAGGGGTAGACAATGAGCAGTTCTTC CASSLPGVDNEQFF
TRBJ2-3 TRBV18 - - TGTGCCAGCTCACCGGGAAGGGGGGATACGCAGTATTTT CASSPGRGDTQYF
TRBJ1-2 TRBV29-1 - - TGCAGCGTTGGGACAGAATCCTTCGTAGGCTACACCTTC CSVGTESFVGYTF
TRBJ2-2 TRBV12-5 - - TGTGCTAGTGGCCGAACTGGGGAGCTGTTTTTT CASGRTGELFF